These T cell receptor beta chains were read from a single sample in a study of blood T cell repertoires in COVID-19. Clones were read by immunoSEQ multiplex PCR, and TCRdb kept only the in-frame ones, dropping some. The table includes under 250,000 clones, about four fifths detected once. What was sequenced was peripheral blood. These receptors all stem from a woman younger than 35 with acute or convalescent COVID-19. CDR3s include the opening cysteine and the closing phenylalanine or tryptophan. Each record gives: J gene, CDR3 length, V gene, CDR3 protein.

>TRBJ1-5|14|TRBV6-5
CASRGTGRNQPQHF
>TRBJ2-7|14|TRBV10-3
CAISDVGTGAGQYF
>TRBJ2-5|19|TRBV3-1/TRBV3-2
CASSQDRGTSGRIQETQYF
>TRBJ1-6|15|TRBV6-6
CASSYTTLINSPLHF
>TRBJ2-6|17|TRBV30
CAWRGQGATPGANVLTF
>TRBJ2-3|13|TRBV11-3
CASSLAVKDTQYF
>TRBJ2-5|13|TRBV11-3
CASSTRGRETQYF
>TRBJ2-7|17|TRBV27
CASSFNPKTRTTYEQYF
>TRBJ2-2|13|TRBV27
CASSRSIGGELFF
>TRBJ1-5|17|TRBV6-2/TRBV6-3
CASSYSLGTGKHQPQHF
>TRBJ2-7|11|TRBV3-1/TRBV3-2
CASSRDYEQYF
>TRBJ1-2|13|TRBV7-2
CASSHGQGNGYTF
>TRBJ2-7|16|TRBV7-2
CASSINGLAGAYEQYF
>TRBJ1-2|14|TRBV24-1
CATSSSGIDYGYTF
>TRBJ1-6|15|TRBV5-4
CASRNGTVFYSPLHF
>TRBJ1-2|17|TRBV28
CASRTGPGTPLGYGYTF
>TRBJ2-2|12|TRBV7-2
CASSGGFGELFF
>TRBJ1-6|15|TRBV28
CASSGVGVWNSPLHF
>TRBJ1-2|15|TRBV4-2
CASSQDGTANYGYTF
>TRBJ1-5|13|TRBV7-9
CASSQGAGQPQHF
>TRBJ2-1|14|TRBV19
CASRTSGSGNEQFF
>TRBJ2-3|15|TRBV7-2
CASSFRLAGLDTQYF
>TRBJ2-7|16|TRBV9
CASSVGPGGARYEQYF
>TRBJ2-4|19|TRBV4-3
CASSQEAFFGQDSKNIQYF
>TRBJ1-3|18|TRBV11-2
CASSLEEGLISSGNTIYF
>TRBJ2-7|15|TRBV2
CASSDSPGVPYEQYF
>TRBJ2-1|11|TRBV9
CASSVGSEQFF